Each of the 21 T cell receptor beta chains below was sequenced from the same sample in a study of shared T cell receptors in the human thymus (dated by TCRdb to 2020 to 2022). The library relied on the immunoSEQ multiplex PCR assay. The clones in this table, taken by TCRdb from immuneACCESS, are in-frame only. Not every clone is retained; where verified, under half of the shortfall comes from an unresolved V gene, and the cause of the rest is unknown. In all, the sample holds approximately 580,000 clones, and around 78% of those were seen once. Of the sample, roughly 0.013% is held by the ten largest clones. These sequences were also reported in another study, on human thymus T cells.

The sample was thymocytes. These receptor sequences come from a boy younger than two with a congenital heart defect. Donor details come from another sample of the same person, matched by shared clones.

This clone has only a few counts. The chain is built from TRBV18 and TRBJ2-2; weak D call: TRBD2 (5 bases). V was trimmed by 2 bases and J by 0 bases, leaving 10 bases between them. Germline CDR1 and CDR2: KGHSH and LQKENI. The CDR3 loop spans 16 amino acids. The CDR3 reads CASSPFRESNTGELFF. The CDR3 bases are TGTGCCAGCTCACCATTCCGGGAATCGAACACCGGGGAGCTGTTTTTT.

The chain carries TRBV5-1 and TRBJ2-1; 12 bases agree with TRBD2. CDR1 SGHRS and CDR2 YFSETQ come from the germline V gene. CDR3 length: 18 residues. V was clipped by 0 bases and J by 6 bases; unmatched bases: 10. CDR3 in amino acids: CASSLALISSGRANEQFF. The CDR3 nucleotides read TGCGCCAGCAGCTTGGCCCTGATCTCTAGCGGGAGGGCCAATGAGCAGTTCTTC.

The chain links TRBV7-6 to TRBJ2-5, with 7 bases aligning to TRBD2. The CDR3 covers 15 residues. Germline V lookup: CDR1 SGHVS, CDR2 FNYEAQ. J gave up 4 bases and V 0 bases, and 5 bases lay outside the gene matches. Here the CDR3 reads CASSLALGGRETQYF. The CDR3 DNA sequence: TGTGCCAGCAGCTTAGCGCTGGGAGGGCGAGAGACCCAGTACTTC. Full variable domain (remainder filled in from reference TRBV7-6 and TRBJ2-5): GAGVSQSPRYKVTKRGQDVALRCDPISGHVSLYWYRQALGQGPEFLTYFNYEAQQDKSGLPNDRFSAERPEGSISTLTIQRTEQRDSAMYRCASSLALGGRETQYFGPGTRLLVL.

The chain is built from TRBV6-1 and TRBJ2-3; D might be TRBD1 (5 bases). The germline V and J ends were trimmed by 7 bases and 3 bases, with 14 bases remaining between them. CDR3 length equals 14 residues. Germline loops: CDR1 MNHNS, CDR2 SASEGT. This CDR3 reads CASNVRVGTDTQYF. CDR3 in DNA: TGTGCCAGCAACGTCAGGGTTGGAACAGATACGCAGTATTTT.

The V and J genes are TRBV19 and TRBJ2-2, with 8 bases lining up with TRBD2. Per the germline V gene, CDR1 is LNHDA and CDR2 is SQIVND (reference sequence). This CDR3 spans 15 amino acids. CDR3 amino acids: CATTALAVPAGELFF. Here the CDR3 DNA reads TGTGCTACCACCGCACTAGCGGTACCAGCCGGGGAGCTGTTTTTT.

This clone was observed a few times. The V call is TRBV11-2, the J call TRBJ1-1, with a possible D match to TRBD1 (6 bases). Germline V CDR1 and CDR2: SGHAT, FQNNGV. CDR3 length equals 13 residues. Trimming removed 1 base at V and 7 bases at J, with 10 bases between. This CDR3 reads CASSLGTACEAFF. Written as DNA, the CDR3 is TGTGCCAGCAGCTTAGGGACAGCCTGTGAAGCTTTCTTT.

This clone was counted between two and nine times. V and J are TRBV28 and TRBJ1-3; 7 bases agree with TRBD1. The J segment lost 0 bases and the V segment lost 0 bases, leaving 2 bases of the junction unmatched. CDR1 is MDHEN, CDR2 SYDVKM, per germline. The CDR3 contains 16 residues. The CDR3 nucleotides are TGTGCCAGCAGTTTATGCGCAGGGGGCTCTGGAAACACCATATATTTT. This codes for CASSLCAGGSGNTIYF. The whole variable domain, filled in from reference TRBV28 and TRBJ1-3, reads DVKVTQSSRYLVKRTGEKVFLECVQDMDHENMFWYRQDPGLGLRLIYFSYDVKMKEKGDIPEGYSVSREKKERFSLILESASTNQTSMYLCASSLCAGGSGNTIYFGEGSWLTVV.

The chain has TRBV18 and TRBJ2-1, with 10 positions matching TRBD1. The trim removed 3 bases at V and 4 bases at J, leaving 6 bases unmatched. The CDR3 length is 16 residues. The germline CDR1 and CDR2 sequences are KGHSH and LQKENI. As DNA, the CDR3 is TGTGCCAGCTCACCGAGGACAGGGGGGCGATACAATGAGCAGTTCTTC. This sequence encodes CASSPRTGGRYNEQFF.

The gene calls are TRBV4-3 and TRBJ2-2; 7 bases map to TRBD2. From germline, CDR1 is LGHNA and CDR2 YSLEER. The CDR3 covers 17 residues. V lost 0 bases, J lost 5 bases, and 9 bases stayed unmatched. The CDR3 protein is CASSQDGGRARTGELFF. CDR3 DNA sequence: TGCGCCAGCAGCCAAGACGGAGGGAGGGCCAGGACCGGGGAGCTGTTTTTT.

This chain links TRBV7-8 with TRBJ2-3; TRBD1 matches 11 bases. The CDR3 has 14 amino acids. J lost 8 bases, V lost 4 bases, and 5 bases had no gene match. Germline V gene data show CDR1 as SGHVS and CDR2 as FQNEAQ. DNA for the CDR3: TGTGCCAGCAGCTCGGGACAGGGGGGCGTTACGCAGTATTTT. It codes for CASSSGQGGVTQYF.

This CDR3 is CASSQRGWMAGANVLTF. The DNA for the CDR3 is TGTGCCAGCAGCCAGCGGGGTTGGATGGCTGGGGCCAACGTCCTGACTTTC. The chain links TRBV4-2 to TRBJ2-6, with D tentatively TRBD2 (6 bases). The length of the CDR3 is 17 residues. The ends were cut back, 3 bases at V and 2 bases at J, with 14 bases in the middle. Germline V gives CDR1 LGHNA, CDR2 YNFKEQ.

The chain carries TRBV10-2 and TRBJ2-4; D possibly corresponds to TRBD2 (7 bases). The V end lost 6 bases, the J end lost 2 bases, and 11 bases lay between the germline ends. CDR1 and CDR2 (germline): WSHSY, SAAADI. CDR3 length: 14 amino acids. The CDR3 protein is CASRGGAPKNIQYF. The DNA of the CDR3 is TGCGCCAGCAGAGGGGGGGCTCCCAAAAACATTCAGTACTTC.

V gene TRBV11-3 combines with J gene TRBJ2-7; 7 bases map to TRBD1. In germline, CDR1 is SGHNT, CDR2 YENEEA. V lost 1 base to trimming and J lost 3 bases; unmatched junction nucleotides: 12. This CDR3 is built from 17 residues. Written as DNA, the CDR3 is TGTGCCAGCAGCTTAGTTTTACAGGGGCGCGAGGTCTACGAGCAGTACTTC. Its translation is CASSLVLQGREVYEQYF.

The chain couples TRBV7-2 to TRBJ2-1; 7 nucleotides agree with TRBD2. V lost 4 bases and J lost 9; bases outside the gene matches: 6. CDR1 and CDR2 from the germline V gene are SGHTA and FQGNSA. CDR3 length equals 13 residues. CDR3 in DNA: TGTGCCAGCAGCTCCCGGGAGGACGGTGAGCAGTTCTTC. Translation gives CASSSREDGEQFF.

V is TRBV27 and J is TRBJ2-2, with 9 bases lining up with TRBD2. V lost 3 bases, J lost 7 bases, and 6 bases stayed unmatched. The CDR3 consists of 15 residues. CDR1 and CDR2 from the germline V gene are MNHEY and SMNVEV (reference sequence). CDR3 coding DNA: TGTGCCAGCAGTTTTAGCGGGAGAAAGGGCGGGGAGCTGTTTTTT. It yields the protein CASSFSGRKGGELFF.

This rearrangement joins TRBV30 to TRBJ2-1, with a possible D match to TRBD2 (5 bases). The CDR3 is made up of 12 amino acids. Trimming took 0 bases from V and 8 from J, leaving 8 bases between them. Germline V gives CDR1 GTSNPN, CDR2 SVGIG (reference sequence). The CDR3 DNA reads as TGTGCCTGGAGTGTTGTAGCGTATGAGCAGTTCTTC. Residues: CAWSVVAYEQFF. Supplemented by reference TRBV30 and TRBJ2-1, the full variable domain reads SQTIHQWPATLVQPVGSPLSLECTVEGTSNPNLYWYRQAAGRGLQLLFYSVGIGQISSEVPQNLSASRPQDRQFILSSKKLLLSDSGFYLCAWSVVAYEQFFGPGTRLTVL.

V is TRBV7-8 and J is TRBJ2-7; D may be TRBD1 (5 bases). The CDR3 runs 15 residues. Germline V gene data show CDR1 as SGHVS and CDR2 as FQNEAQ. Trimming cost V 1 base and J 2 bases, with 12 bases left between them. CDR3 amino acids: CASSLEGREPYEQYF. The CDR3 nucleotides read TGTGCCAGCAGCTTAGAGGGGCGCGAGCCCTACGAGCAGTACTTC.

This chain links TRBV5-4 with TRBJ2-7, with D unresolved. The germline gives CDR1 SGHNT, CDR2 YYREEE (reference sequence). Trimming removed 4 bases from V and 2 bases from J, with 16 bases in between. The CDR3 loop spans 15 amino acids. CDR3 loop: CASSVRGLGPYEQYF. The CDR3 DNA is TGTGCCAGCAGCGTACGCGGTCTGGGTCCCTACGAGCAGTACTTC.

The chain recombines TRBV4-3 with TRBJ2-5, with a possible D match to TRBD2 (6 bases). The CDR3 length is 15 residues. Trimming removed 0 bases from V and 5 bases from J, with 13 bases in between. Germline CDR1 is LGHNA and CDR2 is YSLEER. CDR3: CASSQDPGRWETQYF. The DNA of the CDR3 is TGCGCCAGCAGCCAAGATCCGGGGAGGTGGGAGACCCAGTACTTC.

This clone came up a few times. The DNA of the CDR3 is TGTGCCAGCGGGGTGCCCCCAGGGGCCCAGCCCCAGCATTTT. Translating gives CASGVPPGAQPQHF. V and J are TRBV2 and TRBJ1-5, with a tentative D call TRBD1 (6 bases). This CDR3 is 14 amino acids long. Germline CDR1 reads SNHLY; CDR2 reads FYNNEI. Trimming took off 8 bases at V and 7 bases at J, with 18 bases between the two ends.

The CDR3 DNA reads TGTGCCAGCAGCCCGCACGTCCCGAGCTCCTACAATGAGCAGTTCTTC. Translating it yields CASSPHVPSSYNEQFF. V and J are TRBV7-2 and TRBJ2-1, with D unresolved. Germline V gene lookup returns CDR1 SGHTA and CDR2 FQGNSA. The V and J ends lost 5 bases and 0 bases respectively, with 14 bases between them. This CDR3 comprises 16 residues.